The rows below give T cell receptor beta chains drawn from one sample of a study of T cells in Graves' hyperthyroidism and ophthalmopathy. TCRdb reanalysed the multiplex PCR reads using MiXCR and keeps one entry per CDR3 protein. Here the sample spans 400,000 to 450,000 distinct CDR3 sequences, roughly 14% being singletons. The material sequenced was blood. The source is a young man with Graves' ophthalmopathy. Each CDR3 is given with its conserved first and last residue. The D gene is left open where the match is weak. Clone size is stated in some rows and not others, as once, few, many or a class when expanded.

j_call: TRBJ1-3; d_call: TRBD1; v_call: TRBV20-1; clone_size: many; cdr3_length: 13; cdr3_aa: CSAETGGGNTIYF; cdr3_nt: TGCAGTGCCGAGACAGGGGGCGGAAACACCATATATTTT
j_call: TRBJ1-5; d_call: -; v_call: TRBV6-1; clone_size: many; cdr3_length: 16; cdr3_aa: CASSDLTDYSNQPQHF; cdr3_nt: TGTGCCAGCAGTGATCTGACGGACTATAGCAATCAGCCCCAGCATTTT
j_call: TRBJ2-1; d_call: TRBD1; v_call: TRBV5-1; clone_size: many; cdr3_length: 14; cdr3_aa: CASSLGQGSNEQFF; cdr3_nt: TGCGCCAGCAGCTTGGGACAGGGAAGCAATGAGCAGTTCTTC
j_call: TRBJ2-5; d_call: -; v_call: TRBV11-2; clone_size: many; cdr3_length: 15; cdr3_aa: CASSLGQGPQETQYF; cdr3_nt: TGTGCCAGCAGCTTAGGCCAGGGTCCCCAAGAGACCCAGTACTTC
j_call: TRBJ2-7; d_call: TRBD1; v_call: TRBV19; clone_size: many; cdr3_length: 14; cdr3_aa: CASSMLGQPYEQYF; cdr3_nt: TGTGCCAGTAGTATGTTGGGACAGCCCTACGAGCAGTACTTC
j_call: TRBJ1-3; d_call: -; v_call: TRBV11-2; clone_size: -; cdr3_length: 16; cdr3_aa: CASTNSRGDSGNTVYF; cdr3_nt: TGTGCCAGCACAAATTCTCGGGGGGACTCTGGAAACACCGTATATTTT
j_call: TRBJ2-7; d_call: TRBD2; v_call: TRBV12-5; clone_size: many; cdr3_length: 17; cdr3_aa: CASGLPSVAGGFYEQYF; cdr3_nt: TGTGCTAGTGGTTTGCCCTCAGTAGCGGGGGGGTTCTACGAGCAGTACTTC
j_call: TRBJ2-1; d_call: -; v_call: TRBV10-3; clone_size: few; cdr3_length: 15; cdr3_aa: CAISSPGATADEQFF; cdr3_nt: TGTGCCATCAGTTCTCCCGGGGCGACCGCGGATGAGCAGTTCTTC
j_call: TRBJ2-3; d_call: TRBD1; v_call: TRBV7-9; clone_size: once; cdr3_length: 14; cdr3_aa: CASSSGTGGNTQYF; cdr3_nt: TGTGCCAGCAGCTCTGGGACAGGGGGAAATACGCAGTATTTT
j_call: TRBJ1-5; d_call: -; v_call: TRBV2; clone_size: many; cdr3_length: 15; cdr3_aa: CASSEEGLGNQPQHF; cdr3_nt: TGTGCCAGCAGTGAAGAGGGACTGGGCAATCAGCCCCAGCATTTT
j_call: TRBJ2-5; d_call: -; v_call: TRBV2; clone_size: many; cdr3_length: 11; cdr3_aa: CASSVYQTQYF; cdr3_nt: TGTGCCAGCAGTGTCTACCAGACCCAGTACTTC
j_call: TRBJ1-4; d_call: TRBD1; v_call: TRBV10-2; clone_size: -; cdr3_length: 14; cdr3_aa: CASSEWGQKEKLFF; cdr3_nt: TGCGCCAGCAGTGAATGGGGACAGAAGGAAAAACTGTTTTTT
j_call: TRBJ2-2; d_call: -; v_call: TRBV7-6; clone_size: -; cdr3_length: 15; cdr3_aa: CASSLSQGGTGELFF; cdr3_nt: TGTGCCAGCAGCTTAAGCCAGGGTGGCACCGGGGAGCTGTTTTTT
j_call: TRBJ1-5; d_call: -; v_call: TRBV13; clone_size: -; cdr3_length: 16; cdr3_aa: CASSPGTPGSNQPQHF; cdr3_nt: TGTGCCAGCAGCCCCGGGACACCCGGTAGCAATCAGCCCCAGCATTTT
j_call: TRBJ1-5; d_call: -; v_call: TRBV20-1; clone_size: -; cdr3_length: 14; cdr3_aa: CSASVGSGNQPQHF; cdr3_nt: TGCAGTGCTAGTGTGGGATCTGGGAATCAGCCCCAGCATTTT
j_call: TRBJ2-7; d_call: TRBD1; v_call: TRBV29-1; clone_size: few; cdr3_length: 16; cdr3_aa: CSVVALLKGARYEQYF; cdr3_nt: TGCAGCGTTGTAGCCCTCCTCAAGGGGGCGCGGTACGAGCAGTACTTC
j_call: TRBJ1-2; d_call: TRBD1; v_call: TRBV2; clone_size: many; cdr3_length: 13; cdr3_aa: CASLKDTGDGYTF; cdr3_nt: TGTGCCAGCTTAAAGGATACAGGGGACGGCTACACCTTC
j_call: TRBJ1-4; d_call: -; v_call: TRBV6-1; clone_size: many; cdr3_length: 14; cdr3_aa: CASTNPATNEKLFF; cdr3_nt: TGTGCCAGCACCAACCCTGCAACTAATGAAAAACTGTTTTTT
j_call: TRBJ2-4; d_call: -; v_call: TRBV13; clone_size: many; cdr3_length: 14; cdr3_aa: CASSHRALKNIQYF; cdr3_nt: TGTGCCAGCAGCCACCGGGCCCTCAAAAACATTCAGTACTTC
j_call: TRBJ1-6; d_call: -; v_call: TRBV9; clone_size: -; cdr3_length: 17; cdr3_aa: CASSVGPSTGAYSPLHF; cdr3_nt: TGTGCCAGCAGCGTAGGCCCCTCGACAGGCGCTTATTCACCCCTCCACTTT
j_call: TRBJ1-1; d_call: TRBD1; v_call: TRBV6-1; clone_size: -; cdr3_length: 16; cdr3_aa: CASSRLTGTGNTEAFF; cdr3_nt: TGTGCCAGCAGTCGACTTACCGGGACAGGGAACACTGAAGCTTTCTTT
j_call: TRBJ1-2; d_call: -; v_call: TRBV20-1; clone_size: many; cdr3_length: 14; cdr3_aa: CSARRFGGNYGYTF; cdr3_nt: TGCAGTGCTAGGCGATTCGGGGGAAACTATGGCTACACCTTC
j_call: TRBJ2-3; d_call: TRBD2; v_call: TRBV11-2; clone_size: -; cdr3_length: 15; cdr3_aa: CASSPWGGGVAAQYF; cdr3_nt: TGTGCCAGCAGCCCCTGGGGCGGGGGGGTTGCGGCGCAGTATTTT
j_call: TRBJ2-7; d_call: TRBD2; v_call: TRBV5-5; clone_size: -; cdr3_length: 16; cdr3_aa: CASSSLGLAGDREQYF; cdr3_nt: TGTGCCAGCAGCTCCTTGGGACTAGCGGGAGATCGCGAGCAGTACTTC
j_call: TRBJ2-2; d_call: -; v_call: TRBV20-1; clone_size: many; cdr3_length: 17; cdr3_aa: CSARDLRGEWGTGELFF; cdr3_nt: TGCAGTGCTAGAGATTTAAGAGGGGAATGGGGCACCGGGGAGCTGTTTTTT
j_call: TRBJ2-7; d_call: -; v_call: TRBV7-9; clone_size: many; cdr3_length: 14; cdr3_aa: CASSQLVRGDEQYF; cdr3_nt: TGTGCCAGCAGCCAGCTGGTCAGGGGGGACGAGCAGTACTTC